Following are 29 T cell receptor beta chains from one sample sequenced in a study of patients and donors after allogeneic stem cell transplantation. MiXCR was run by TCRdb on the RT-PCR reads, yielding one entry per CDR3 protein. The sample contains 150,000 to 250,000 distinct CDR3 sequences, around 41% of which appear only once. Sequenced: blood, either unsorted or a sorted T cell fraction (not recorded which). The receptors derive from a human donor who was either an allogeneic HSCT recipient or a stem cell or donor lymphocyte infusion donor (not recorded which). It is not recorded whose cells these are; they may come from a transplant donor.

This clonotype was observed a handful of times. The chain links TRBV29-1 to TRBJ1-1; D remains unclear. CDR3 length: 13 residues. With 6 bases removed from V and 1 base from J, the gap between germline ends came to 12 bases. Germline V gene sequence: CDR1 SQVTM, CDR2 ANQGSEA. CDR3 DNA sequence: TGCAGCGTCCTCCGACACCGGAACACTGAAGCTTTCTTT. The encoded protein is CSVLRHRNTEAFF.

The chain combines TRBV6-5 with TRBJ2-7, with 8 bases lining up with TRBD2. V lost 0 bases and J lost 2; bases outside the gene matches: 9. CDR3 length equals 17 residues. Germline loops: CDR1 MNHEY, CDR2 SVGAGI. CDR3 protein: CASSYSFGTRGAYEQYF. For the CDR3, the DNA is TGTGCCAGCAGTTACTCCTTCGGGACTAGGGGGGCCTACGAGCAGTACTTC.

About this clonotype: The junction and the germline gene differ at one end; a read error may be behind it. CDR3 nucleotides: TGCAGCGCTACAGCGGGGGCAGGCTATGGCTACACCTTC. It translates to CSATAGAGYGYTF. The V call is TRBV20-1, the J call TRBJ1-2; a possible D gene is TRBD1 (6 bases). CDR1 is DFQATT, CDR2 SNEGSKA, per germline (reference sequence). CDR3 length: 13 residues.

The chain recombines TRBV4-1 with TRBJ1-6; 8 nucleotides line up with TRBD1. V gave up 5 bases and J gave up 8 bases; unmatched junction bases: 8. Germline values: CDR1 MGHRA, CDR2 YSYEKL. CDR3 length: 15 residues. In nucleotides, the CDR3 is TGCGCCAGCAGCTCGCAGGGGGCTGTTGATTCACCCCTCCACTTT. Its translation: CASSSQGAVDSPLHF.

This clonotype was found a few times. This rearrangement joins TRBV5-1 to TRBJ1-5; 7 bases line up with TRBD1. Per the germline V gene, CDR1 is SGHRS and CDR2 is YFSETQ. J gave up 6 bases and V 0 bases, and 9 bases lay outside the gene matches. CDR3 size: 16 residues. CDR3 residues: CASSLEGRGRGQPQHF. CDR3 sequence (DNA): TGCGCCAGCAGCTTGGAGGGGAGGGGGCGAGGTCAGCCCCAGCATTTT.

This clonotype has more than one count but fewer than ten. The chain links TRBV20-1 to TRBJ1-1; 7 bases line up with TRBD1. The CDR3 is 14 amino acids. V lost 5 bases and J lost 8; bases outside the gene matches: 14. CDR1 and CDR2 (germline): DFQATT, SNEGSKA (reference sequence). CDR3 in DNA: TGCAGTGCTCGGGGACAGCCTATGCGTGGCGAAGCTTTCTTT. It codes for CSARGQPMRGEAFF.

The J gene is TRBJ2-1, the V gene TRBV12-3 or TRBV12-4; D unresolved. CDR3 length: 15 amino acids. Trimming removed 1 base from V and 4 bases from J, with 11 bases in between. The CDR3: CASSLVTRLYNEQFF. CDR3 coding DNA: TGTGCCAGCAGTTTAGTTACTCGACTGTACAATGAGCAGTTCTTC.

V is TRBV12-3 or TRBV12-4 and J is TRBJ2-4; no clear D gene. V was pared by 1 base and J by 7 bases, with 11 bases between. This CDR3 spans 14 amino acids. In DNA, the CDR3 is TGTGCCAGCAGTTTAGGCACCCCGGACAACATTCAGTACTTC. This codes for CASSLGTPDNIQYF.

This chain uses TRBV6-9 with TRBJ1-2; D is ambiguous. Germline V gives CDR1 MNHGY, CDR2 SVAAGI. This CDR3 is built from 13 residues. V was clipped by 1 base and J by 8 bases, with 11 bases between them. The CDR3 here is CASSYFLGSGYTF. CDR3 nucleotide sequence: TGTGCCAGCAGTTATTTTTTGGGTTCCGGCTACACCTTC.

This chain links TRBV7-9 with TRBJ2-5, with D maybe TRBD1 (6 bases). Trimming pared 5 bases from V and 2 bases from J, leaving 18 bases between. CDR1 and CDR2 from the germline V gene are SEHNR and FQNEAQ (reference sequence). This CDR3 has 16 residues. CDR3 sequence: CASSIPQGNEQETQYF. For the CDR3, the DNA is TGTGCCAGCAGCATTCCTCAGGGGAATGAGCAAGAGACCCAGTACTTC.

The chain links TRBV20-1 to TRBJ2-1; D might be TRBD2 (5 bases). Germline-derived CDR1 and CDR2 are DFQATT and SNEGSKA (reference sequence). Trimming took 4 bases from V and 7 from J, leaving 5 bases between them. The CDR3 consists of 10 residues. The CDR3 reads CSAKRNEQFF. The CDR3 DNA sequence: TGCAGTGCTAAGCGGAATGAGCAGTTCTTC.

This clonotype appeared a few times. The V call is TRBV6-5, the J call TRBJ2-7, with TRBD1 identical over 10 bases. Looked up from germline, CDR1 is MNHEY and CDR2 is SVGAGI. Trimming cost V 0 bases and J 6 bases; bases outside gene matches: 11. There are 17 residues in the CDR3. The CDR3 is CASSYSTIGTGASEQYF. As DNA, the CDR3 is TGTGCCAGCAGTTACTCGACCATCGGGACAGGGGCTTCCGAGCAGTACTTC.

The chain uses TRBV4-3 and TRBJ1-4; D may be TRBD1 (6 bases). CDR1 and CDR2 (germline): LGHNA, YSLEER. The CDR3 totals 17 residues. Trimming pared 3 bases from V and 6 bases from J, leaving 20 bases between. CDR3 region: CASSQSGGPDPYEKLFF. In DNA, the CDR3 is TGCGCCAGCAGCCAGTCCGGGGGGCCGGATCCCTATGAAAAACTGTTTTTT.

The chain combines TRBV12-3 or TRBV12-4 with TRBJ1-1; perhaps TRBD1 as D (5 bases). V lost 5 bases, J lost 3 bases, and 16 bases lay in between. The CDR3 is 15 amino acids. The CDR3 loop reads CASSPSWGRDTEAFF. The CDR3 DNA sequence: TGTGCCAGCAGTCCCTCCTGGGGCCGGGACACTGAAGCTTTCTTT.

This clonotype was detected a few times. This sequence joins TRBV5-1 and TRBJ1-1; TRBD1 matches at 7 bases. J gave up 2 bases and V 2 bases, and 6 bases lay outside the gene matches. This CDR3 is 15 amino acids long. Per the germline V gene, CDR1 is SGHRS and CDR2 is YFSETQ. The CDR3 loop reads CASSLGWDSNTEAFF. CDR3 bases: TGCGCCAGCAGCTTAGGTTGGGACAGCAACACTGAAGCTTTCTTT.

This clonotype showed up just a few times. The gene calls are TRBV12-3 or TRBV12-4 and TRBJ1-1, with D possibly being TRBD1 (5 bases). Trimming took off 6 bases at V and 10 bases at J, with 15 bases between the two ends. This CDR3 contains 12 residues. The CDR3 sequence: CASRPTGPGAFF. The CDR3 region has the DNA TGTGCCAGCAGGCCGACGGGGCCGGGAGCTTTCTTT.

The CDR3 DNA follows: TGCGCCAGCAGCCCCGTCCCCAATGAGCAGTTCTTC. Translating it yields CASSPVPNEQFF. The rearrangement links TRBV5-1 to TRBJ2-1, with D hard to call. This CDR3 has 12 residues. Germline V CDR1 and CDR2: SGHRS, YFSETQ. V gave up 4 bases and J gave up 6 bases, with 8 bases separating them.

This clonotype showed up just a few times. The CDR3 nucleotides read TGCAGTGCTAGAGATCAGGGGAACACTGAAGCTTTCTTT. The encoded protein is CSARDQGNTEAFF. The chain joins TRBV20-1 to TRBJ1-1; D possibly corresponds to TRBD1 (5 bases). The CDR3 runs to 13 residues. Germline V CDR1 and CDR2: DFQATT, SNEGSKA (reference sequence). Trimming took 0 bases from V and 1 from J, leaving 6 bases between them.

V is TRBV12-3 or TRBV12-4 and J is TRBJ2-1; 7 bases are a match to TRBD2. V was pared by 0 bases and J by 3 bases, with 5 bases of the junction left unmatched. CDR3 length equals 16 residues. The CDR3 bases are TGTGCCAGCAGTTTAGCCCGGGACTATCTCTACAATGAGCAGTTCTTC. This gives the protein CASSLARDYLYNEQFF.

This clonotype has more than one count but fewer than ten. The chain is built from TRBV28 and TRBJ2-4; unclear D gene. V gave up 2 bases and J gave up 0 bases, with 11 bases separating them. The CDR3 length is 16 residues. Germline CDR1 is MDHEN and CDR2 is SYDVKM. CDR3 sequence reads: CASSLSRIVAKNIQYF. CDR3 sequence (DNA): TGTGCCAGCAGTTTAAGCAGGATTGTAGCCAAAAACATTCAGTACTTC.

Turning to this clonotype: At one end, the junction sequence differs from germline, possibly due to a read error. Written as DNA, the CDR3 is TGTGCCAGCAGCTTCGGGACGGACTATGGCTTCACCTTC. Translating it yields CASSFGTDYGFTF. V usage is TRBV9 and J usage is TRBJ1-2; perhaps TRBD1 as D (5 bases). The CDR3 covers 13 residues. Germline V CDR1 and CDR2: SGDLS, YYNGEE.

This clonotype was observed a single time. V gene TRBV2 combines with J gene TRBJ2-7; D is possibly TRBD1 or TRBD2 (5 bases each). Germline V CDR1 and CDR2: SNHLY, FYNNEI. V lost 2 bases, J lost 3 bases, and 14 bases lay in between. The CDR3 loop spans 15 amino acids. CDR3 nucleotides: TGTGCCAGCAGTGAACAGGGCGTCCGGGACTACGAGCAGTACTTC. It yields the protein CASSEQGVRDYEQYF.

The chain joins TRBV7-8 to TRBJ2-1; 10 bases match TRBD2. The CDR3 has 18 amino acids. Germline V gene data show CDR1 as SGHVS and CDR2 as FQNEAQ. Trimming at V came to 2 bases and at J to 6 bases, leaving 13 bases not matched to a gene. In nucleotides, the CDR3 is TGTGCCAGCAGCTTACGCCCCAGGTCTAGCGGGAGCCCCAATGAGCAGTTCTTC. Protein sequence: CASSLRPRSSGSPNEQFF.

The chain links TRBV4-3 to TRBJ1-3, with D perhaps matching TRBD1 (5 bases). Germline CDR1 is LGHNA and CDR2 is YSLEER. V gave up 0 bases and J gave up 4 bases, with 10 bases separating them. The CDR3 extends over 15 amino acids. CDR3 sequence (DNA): TGCGCCAGCAGCCAAGAGACAGACTGGGGAAACACCATATATTTT. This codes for CASSQETDWGNTIYF.

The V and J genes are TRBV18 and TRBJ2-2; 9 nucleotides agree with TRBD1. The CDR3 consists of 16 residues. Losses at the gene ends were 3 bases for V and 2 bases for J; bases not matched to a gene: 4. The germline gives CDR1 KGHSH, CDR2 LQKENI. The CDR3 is CASSPGQGTNTGELFF. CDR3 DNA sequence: TGTGCCAGCTCACCCGGACAGGGGACAAACACCGGGGAGCTGTTTTTT. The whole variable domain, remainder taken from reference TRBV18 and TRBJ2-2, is NAGVMQNPRHLVRRRGQEARLRCSPMKGHSHVYWYRQLPEEGLKFMVYLQKENIIDESGMPKERFSAEFPKEGPSILRIQQVVRGDSAAYFCASSPGQGTNTGELFFGEGSRLTVL.

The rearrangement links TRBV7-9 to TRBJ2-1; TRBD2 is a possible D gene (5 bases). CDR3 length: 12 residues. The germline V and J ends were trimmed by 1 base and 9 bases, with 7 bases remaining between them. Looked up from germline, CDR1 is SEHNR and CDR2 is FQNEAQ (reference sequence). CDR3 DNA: TGTGCCAGCAGCTTAGAGGGAGTTGAGCAGTTCTTC. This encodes CASSLEGVEQFF.

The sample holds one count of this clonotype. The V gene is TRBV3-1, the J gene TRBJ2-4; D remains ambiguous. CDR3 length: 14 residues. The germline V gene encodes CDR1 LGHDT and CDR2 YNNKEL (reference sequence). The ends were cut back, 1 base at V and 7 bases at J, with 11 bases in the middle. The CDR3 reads CASSQVDRRNIQYF. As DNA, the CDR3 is TGTGCCAGCAGCCAAGTTGATAGACGGAACATTCAGTACTTC.

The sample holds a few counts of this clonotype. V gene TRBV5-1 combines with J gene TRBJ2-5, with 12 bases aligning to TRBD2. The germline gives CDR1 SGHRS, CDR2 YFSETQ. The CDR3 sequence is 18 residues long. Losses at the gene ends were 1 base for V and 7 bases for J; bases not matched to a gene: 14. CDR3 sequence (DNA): TGCGCCAGCAGCTTGCCCAACAGACTAGCGGGAGATGATGGGACCCAGTACTTC. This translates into CASSLPNRLAGDDGTQYF.

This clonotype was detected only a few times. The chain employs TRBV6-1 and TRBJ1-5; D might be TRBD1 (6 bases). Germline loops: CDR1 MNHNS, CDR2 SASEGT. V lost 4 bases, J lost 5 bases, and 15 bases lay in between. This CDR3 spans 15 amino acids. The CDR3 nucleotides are TGTGCCAGCAGTGGGTCCGGGACATCTTATCAGCCCCAGCATTTT. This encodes CASSGSGTSYQPQHF.